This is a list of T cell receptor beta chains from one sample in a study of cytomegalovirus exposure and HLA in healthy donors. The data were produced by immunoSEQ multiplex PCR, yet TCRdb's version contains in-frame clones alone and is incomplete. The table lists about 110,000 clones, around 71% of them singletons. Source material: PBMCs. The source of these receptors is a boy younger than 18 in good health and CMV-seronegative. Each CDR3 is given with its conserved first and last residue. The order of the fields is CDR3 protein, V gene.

CDR3: CASSRRLAGGDEQYF; V: TRBV27
CDR3: CATSRQGADGYTF; V: TRBV15
CDR3: CASSAMTSVGQYF; V: TRBV25-1
CDR3: CASSAKGLNSPLHF; V: TRBV9
CDR3: CASQSLNTEAFF; V: TRBV28
CDR3: CASSLIEGSSYEQYF; V: TRBV5-6
CDR3: CASSPRGIMNTEAFF; V: TRBV18
CDR3: CADGTGHQPQHF; V: TRBV28
CDR3: CASSARLAGTGELFF; V: TRBV9
CDR3: CASSRGAYNQPQHF; V: TRBV7-2
CDR3: CAKSGLAGHEQYF; V: TRBV2
CDR3: CASRRNTGRDYGYTF; V: TRBV27
CDR3: CASSGRGPDSPLHF; V: TRBV9
CDR3: CASRDPVGINQPQHF; V: TRBV2
CDR3: CAISEGQGAYEQYF; V: TRBV10-3
CDR3: CASSQTDRPGVGYNSPLHF; V: TRBV7-2
CDR3: CASSLGEATYEQYF; V: TRBV27
CDR3: CAISGGGKGSGELFF; V: TRBV10-3
CDR3: CASSGPQGSGYTF; V: TRBV5-1
CDR3: CAARDSRLEAFF; V: TRBV19
CDR3: CASQGNTGELFF; V: TRBV6-5
CDR3: CASSSSTGLYEQYF; V: TRBV11-2
CDR3: CASGSLAGGPPGTGELFF; V: TRBV5-1
CDR3: CATPTVAGELFF; V: TRBV27
CDR3: CASSHPQPSGGDEQFF; V: TRBV4-3
CDR3: CASVQTGTGSYEQYF; V: TRBV12-5
CDR3: CASSARPGTDYGYTF; V: TRBV9
CDR3: CASRGLLNTEAFF; V: TRBV9
CDR3: CASSDLTGTGFTRQYF; V: TRBV6-4
CDR3: CSAILRAGYTF; V: TRBV20-1
CDR3: CASSLAGGYEQYF; V: TRBV7-9
CDR3: CASSLVPGGETQYF; V: TRBV5-1
CDR3: CASSNPREGLAGGELFF; V: TRBV9
CDR3: CASRVLANTGELFF; V: TRBV6-5
CDR3: CASSLAGRWAGDYEQYF; V: TRBV5-1
CDR3: CASSLGSADGYTF; V: TRBV5-1
CDR3: CASIMTGGASGYTF; V: TRBV6-6
CDR3: CASRGQAVYTGELFF; V: TRBV7-9
CDR3: CASSPPGQGLNSQFF; V: TRBV18
CDR3: CASSIRTVEYNSPLHF; V: TRBV5-6
CDR3: CASSPLGWREETQYF; V: TRBV18
CDR3: CASNVGTPYNEQFF; V: TRBV9
CDR3: CAISESSGQPQHF; V: TRBV10-3
CDR3: CASSRVTTAYNYGYTF; V: TRBV9
CDR3: CASSWRYEQYF; V: TRBV7-2
CDR3: CAISESIVSGANVLTF; V: TRBV10-3
CDR3: CASSQELYYEQYF; V: TRBV4-1
CDR3: CASSFVTSGDYNEQFF; V: TRBV5-4
CDR3: CASHPRSSTDTQYF; V: TRBV19
CDR3: CASSLSTTAAAKQYF; V: TRBV27
CDR3: CASGLSNLEQYF; V: TRBV12-5
CDR3: CASSSPDRNNQPQHF; V: TRBV28
CDR3: CASSPQQGEAYEQYF; V: TRBV7-6
CDR3: CASSLVTGTGAEAFF; V: TRBV7-2
CDR3: CASSLQGWSNEKLFF; V: TRBV6-6
CDR3: CASSLVGALYNEQFF; V: TRBV5-1
CDR3: CASSEGAGELFF; V: TRBV25-1
CDR3: CASSWTYRETQYF; V: TRBV5-1